Shown below are 18 T cell receptor beta chains from a single sample sequenced in a study of cytomegalovirus exposure and HLA in healthy donors. PCR primers comprised 60 Vbeta and 13 Jbeta primers. Profiling relied on immunoSEQ multiplex PCR, and the TCRdb table lists in-frame clones only, not all of them. This sample carries around 140,000 clones, with 1.5% to 2% going to the ten biggest clones. Input material: PBMCs. All receptors come from a woman between 45 and 65 years old in good health and CMV-seronegative.

About this clone itself: At the DNA level, this CDR3 is encoded by other sequences in the same sample as well. This rearrangement joins TRBV30 to TRBJ1-5; D not resolved. Looked up from germline, CDR1 is GTSNPN and CDR2 is SVGIG (reference sequence). The CDR3 loop spans 15 amino acids. Trimming removed 0 bases at V and 2 bases at J, with 11 bases between. The CDR3 loop is CAWSVIQNGNQPQHF. In DNA form, the CDR3 reads TGTGCCTGGAGTGTAATACAGAATGGCAATCAGCCCCAGCATTTT.

This chain links TRBV6-5 with TRBJ2-7; 7 bases are shared with TRBD2. With V trimmed by 6 bases and J by 2 bases, 7 bases remained unmatched. Germline lookup yields CDR1 MNHEY and CDR2 SVGAGI. This CDR3 comprises 14 residues. The CDR3 region is CASSLGLPPYEQYF. The CDR3, as DNA: TGTGCCAGCAGCCTGGGACTACCCCCCTACGAGCAGTACTTC.

The chain carries TRBV28 and TRBJ1-4; D uncertain. V was trimmed by 4 bases and J by 5 bases, leaving 14 bases between them. There are 15 residues in the CDR3. The V gene's germline CDR1 is MDHEN and CDR2 SYDVKM. CDR3 in amino acids: CASSSPGRRNEKLFF. In nucleotides, the CDR3 is TGTGCCAGCAGTTCCCCTGGGCGTCGAAATGAAAAACTGTTTTTT.

The chain is built from TRBV6-1 and TRBJ1-5; D is unclear. From germline, CDR1 is MNHNS and CDR2 SASEGT. Trimming shortened V by 2 bases and J by 1 base, and 9 bases separated the two germline ends. This CDR3 is 15 amino acids long. The CDR3 region is CASSELGVSNQPQHF. CDR3 bases: TGTGCCAGCAGTGAACTGGGCGTAAGCAATCAGCCCCAGCATTTT.

V usage is TRBV2 and J usage is TRBJ1-2, with TRBD1 as a possible D gene (6 bases). Per germline, CDR1 SNHLY and CDR2 FYNNEI. The ends were cut back, 6 bases at V and 8 bases at J, with 16 bases in the middle. This CDR3 is 13 amino acids long. CDR3 in amino acids: CASSGQGMGGYTF. In DNA, the CDR3 is TGTGCCAGCAGCGGCCAGGGGATGGGCGGCTACACCTTC.

The V and J genes are TRBV5-4 and TRBJ1-3, with 8 bases identical to TRBD1. After removal of 4 bases from V and 3 bases from J, the junction contained 6 bases not matched to a gene. The CDR3 runs 15 residues. The germline CDR1 and CDR2 sequences are SGHNT and YYREEE (reference sequence). The CDR3 coding sequence is TGTGCCAGCAGCCGGACGGACAGGGTTGGAAACACCATATATTTT. Amino acid sequence: CASSRTDRVGNTIYF.

A remark on this clone: Other DNA sequences in this specimen translate into the identical CDR3. The gene calls are TRBV4-2 and TRBJ1-4, with D perhaps matching TRBD1 (5 bases). There are 18 residues in the CDR3. Deletions cut 0 bases from V and 14 bases from J, with 28 bases between. Looked up from germline, CDR1 is LGHNA and CDR2 is YNFKEQ. The CDR3 coding sequence is TGTGCCAGCAGCCAAGATTCTCTGGCGCCAGGGCGGGGGTTCGCGCTGTTTTTT. It encodes CASSQDSLAPGRGFALFF.

This chain links TRBV28 with TRBJ1-2, with 9 bases that match TRBD1. V trimming: 6 bases; J trimming: 0 bases; junction bases outside the gene matches: 17. CDR3 length: 19 residues. Germline V gene sequence: CDR1 MDHEN, CDR2 SYDVKM. The CDR3 nucleotides are TGTGCCAGCAGAAGGTTTCCGGGACAGGGATTAAAGACTAACTATGGCTACACCTTC. Translating gives CASRRFPGQGLKTNYGYTF.

As concerns this clone: Lacking the conserved final phenylalanine or tryptophan, this CDR3 likely reflects a read error. V usage is TRBV5-1 and J usage is TRBJ2-3; the match to TRBD2 covers 7 bases. Germline CDR1 and CDR2: SGHRS and YFSETQ. V shed 3 bases and J 3 bases; nucleotides not matched to a gene: 4. The length of the CDR3 is 14 residues. CDR3 in amino acids: CASSWRERTDTQYV. CDR3 nucleotides: TGCGCCAGCAGCTGGCGGGAGAGAACAGATACGCAGTATGTT.

The chain has TRBV9 and TRBJ2-1; TRBD1 matches 8 bases. Germline values: CDR1 SGDLS, CDR2 YYNGEE. This CDR3 has 14 amino acids. V trimming: 0 bases; J trimming: 6 bases; junction bases outside the gene matches: 2. In DNA, the CDR3 is TGTGCCAGCAGCGTAGTAGGGACAGGCAATGAGCAGTTCTTC. This gives the protein CASSVVGTGNEQFF.

The chain uses TRBV6-1 and TRBJ1-2, with 9 bases lining up with TRBD1. V was clipped by 2 bases and J by 8 bases; unmatched bases: 12. Germline CDR1 reads MNHNS; CDR2 reads SASEGT. CDR3 length: 16 residues. This chain's CDR3 is CASSETAPQTGGGYTF. DNA of the CDR3: TGTGCCAGCAGTGAAACGGCCCCTCAGACAGGGGGAGGCTACACCTTC.

The V and J genes are TRBV18 and TRBJ2-7, with TRBD2 matching 7 bases. This CDR3 contains 15 residues. The germline V gene encodes CDR1 KGHSH and CDR2 LQKENI. The J segment lost 0 bases and the V segment lost 4 bases, leaving 6 bases of the junction unmatched. The CDR3 sequence is CASSRDSGGSYEQYF. The DNA for the CDR3 is TGTGCCAGCTCACGGGACTCGGGGGGCTCCTACGAGCAGTACTTC. Full variable domain (rest looked up from reference TRBV18 and TRBJ2-7): NAGVMQNPRHLVRRRGQEARLRCSPMKGHSHVYWYRQLPEEGLKFMVYLQKENIIDESGMPKERFSAEFPKEGPSILRIQQVVRGDSAAYFCASSRDSGGSYEQYFGPGTRLTVT.

J is TRBJ2-7 and V is TRBV4-1; 9 bases line up with TRBD1. V was pared by 2 bases and J by 1 base, with 6 bases of the junction left unmatched. The CDR3 is made up of 16 amino acids. The germline V gene has CDR1 MGHRA and CDR2 YSYEKL. CDR3 protein: CASSQRQGGVSYEQYF. CDR3 coding DNA: TGCGCCAGCAGCCAACGACAGGGGGGTGTTTCCTACGAGCAGTACTTC.

The rearrangement uses TRBV15 and TRBJ2-7, with TRBD1 identical over 12 bases. Germline V lookup: CDR1 LNHNV, CDR2 YYDKDF (reference sequence). The ends lost 3 bases at V and 5 bases at J; junction bases unmatched: 5. The CDR3 has 15 residues. The CDR3 nucleotides are TGTGCCACCAGCAGGGGGGGACAGGGGGCCCACGAGCAGTACTTC. Translated: CATSRGGQGAHEQYF.

The V and J genes are TRBV13 and TRBJ1-6, with 9 bases lining up with TRBD1. V trimming: 7 bases; J trimming: 1 base; junction bases outside the gene matches: 5. CDR3 length: 16 residues. Germline lookup yields CDR1 PRHDT and CDR2 FYEKMQ (reference sequence). CDR3 amino acids: CASNTQGASYNSPLHF. The CDR3 nucleotides are TGTGCCAGCAATACACAGGGGGCATCCTATAATTCACCCCTCCACTTT.

The chain couples TRBV18 to TRBJ1-1, with 11 bases fitting TRBD1. Germline values: CDR1 KGHSH, CDR2 LQKENI. The V gene end was trimmed by 4 bases and the J gene end by 4 bases; junction bases not matched to a gene: 5. The CDR3 totals 15 residues. CDR3 DNA: TGTGCCAGCTCACGGTCCGGGACAGGGGGCACTGAAGCTTTCTTT. Translation: CASSRSGTGGTEAFF. The whole variable domain, remainder taken from reference TRBV18 and TRBJ1-1, is NAGVMQNPRHLVRRRGQEARLRCSPMKGHSHVYWYRQLPEEGLKFMVYLQKENIIDESGMPKERFSAEFPKEGPSILRIQQVVRGDSAAYFCASSRSGTGGTEAFFGQGTRLTVV.

The chain links TRBV6-5 to TRBJ1-3; D is ambiguous. Trimming took off 8 bases at V and 6 bases at J, with 8 bases between the two ends. Germline CDR1 is MNHEY and CDR2 is SVGAGI. The CDR3 is 11 residues long. The CDR3 DNA reads as TGTGCCAGCCGGGGAGAAAACACCATATATTTT. Residues: CASRGENTIYF.

The chain is built from TRBV7-9 and TRBJ2-5; D call uncertain. V was cut by 6 bases and J by 1 base, with 12 bases left in between. CDR1 is SEHNR, CDR2 FQNEAQ, per germline (reference sequence). The CDR3 runs 14 residues. CDR3 in DNA: TGTGCCAGCAGTTTATCCAGGTTCCAAGAGACCCAGTACTTC. It specifies CASSLSRFQETQYF.